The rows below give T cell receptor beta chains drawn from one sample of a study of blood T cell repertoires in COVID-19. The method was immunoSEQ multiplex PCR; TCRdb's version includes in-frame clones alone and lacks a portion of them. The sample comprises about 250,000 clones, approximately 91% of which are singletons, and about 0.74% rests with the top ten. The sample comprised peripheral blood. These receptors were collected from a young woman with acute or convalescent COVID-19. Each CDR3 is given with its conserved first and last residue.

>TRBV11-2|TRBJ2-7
CASSKIAGTAYSYEQYF
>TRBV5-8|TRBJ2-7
CASSSSGARPSYEQYF
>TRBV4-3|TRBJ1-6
CASSQVGQGARPLHF
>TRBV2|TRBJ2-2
CASSSGFRNTGELFF
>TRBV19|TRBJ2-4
CASSIRRRGKNIQYF
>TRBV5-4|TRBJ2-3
CASSRDTDTQYF
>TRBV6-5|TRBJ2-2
CASSYSGLAASALFF
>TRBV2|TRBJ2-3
CASIRGSDTQYF
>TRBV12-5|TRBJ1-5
CASQGSNQPQHF
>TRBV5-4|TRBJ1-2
CASSYIDRSYGYTF
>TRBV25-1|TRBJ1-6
CASSKDRVNSPLHF
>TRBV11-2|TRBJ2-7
CASSLAWASGSSEQYF
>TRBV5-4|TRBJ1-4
CASSSKSTGHLNEKLFF
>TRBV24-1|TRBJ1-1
CATSGGLLNTEAFF
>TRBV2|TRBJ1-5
CASSPGERYQPQHF
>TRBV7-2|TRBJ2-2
CASSHGGNTGELFF
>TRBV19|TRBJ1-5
CASSILANQPQHF
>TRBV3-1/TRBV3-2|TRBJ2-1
CASSQDRVTGSSYNEQFF
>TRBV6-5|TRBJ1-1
CAGMSGQGNTEAFF
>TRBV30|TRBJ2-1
CAWSAGLAGEQFF
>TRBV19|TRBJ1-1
CASSIMSSGLRNTEAFF